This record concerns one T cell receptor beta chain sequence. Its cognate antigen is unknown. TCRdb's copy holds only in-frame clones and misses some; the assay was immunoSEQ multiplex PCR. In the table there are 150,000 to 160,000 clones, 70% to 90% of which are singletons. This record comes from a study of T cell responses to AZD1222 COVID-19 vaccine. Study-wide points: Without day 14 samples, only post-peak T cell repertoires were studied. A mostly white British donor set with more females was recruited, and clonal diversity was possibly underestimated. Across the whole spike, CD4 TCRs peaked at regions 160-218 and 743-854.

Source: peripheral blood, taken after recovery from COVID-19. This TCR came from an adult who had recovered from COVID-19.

CDR3 region: CASSGPGSNQPQHF. The CDR3 nucleotides are TGTGCCAGCAGCGGACCGGGGAGCAATCAGCCCCAGCATTTT. V is TRBV7-8 and J is TRBJ1-5, with D hard to call. Germline V CDR1 and CDR2: SGHVS, FQNEAQ. The germline V and J ends were trimmed by 5 bases and 1 base, with 9 bases remaining between them. The CDR3 is 14 amino acids.